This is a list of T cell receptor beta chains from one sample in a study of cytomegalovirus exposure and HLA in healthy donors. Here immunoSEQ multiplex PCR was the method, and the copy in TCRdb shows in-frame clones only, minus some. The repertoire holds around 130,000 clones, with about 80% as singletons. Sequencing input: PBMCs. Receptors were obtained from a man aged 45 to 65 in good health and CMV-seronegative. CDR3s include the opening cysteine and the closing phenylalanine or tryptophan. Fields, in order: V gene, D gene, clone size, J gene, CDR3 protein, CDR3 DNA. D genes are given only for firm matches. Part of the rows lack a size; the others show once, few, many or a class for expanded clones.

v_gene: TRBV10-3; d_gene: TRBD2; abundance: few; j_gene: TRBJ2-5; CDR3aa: CAISDSGRGIETQYF; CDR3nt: TGTGCCATCAGTGATAGCGGGAGGGGAATAGAGACCCAGTACTTC
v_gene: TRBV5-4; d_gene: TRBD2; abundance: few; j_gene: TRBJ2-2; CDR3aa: CASSLEAGANTGELFF; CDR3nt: TGTGCCAGCAGCTTGGAGGCGGGGGCGAACACCGGGGAGCTGTTTTTT
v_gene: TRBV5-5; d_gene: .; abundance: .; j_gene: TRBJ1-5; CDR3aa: CASSTGINSNQPQHF; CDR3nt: TGTGCCAGCAGCACGGGAATCAATAGCAATCAGCCCCAGCATTTT
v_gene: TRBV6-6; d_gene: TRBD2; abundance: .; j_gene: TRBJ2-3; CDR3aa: CASRPGLAGGRDTQYF; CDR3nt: TGTGCCAGCAGACCGGGACTAGCGGGAGGTAGAGATACGCAGTATTTT
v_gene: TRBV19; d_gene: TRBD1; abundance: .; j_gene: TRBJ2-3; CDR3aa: CASSTTGVSTDTQYF; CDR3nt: TGTGCCAGTAGCACAACAGGGGTTAGCACAGATACGCAGTATTTT
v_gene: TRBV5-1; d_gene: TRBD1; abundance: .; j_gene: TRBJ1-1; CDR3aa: CASGTGDTEAFF; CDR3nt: TGCGCCAGCGGGACAGGGGACACTGAAGCTTTCTTT
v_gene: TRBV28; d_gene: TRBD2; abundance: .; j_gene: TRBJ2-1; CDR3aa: CASSTRLAGVNNEQFF; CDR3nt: TGTGCCAGCAGTACCCGACTAGCGGGAGTTAACAATGAGCAGTTCTTC
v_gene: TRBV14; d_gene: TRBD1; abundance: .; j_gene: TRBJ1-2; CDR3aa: CASSQGVRGYTF; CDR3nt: TGTGCCAGCAGTCAGGGGGTTCGGGGCTACACCTTC
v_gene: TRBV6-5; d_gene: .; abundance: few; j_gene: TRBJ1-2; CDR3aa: CASSYTGVGHYGYTF; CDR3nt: TGTGCCAGCAGTTATACGGGGGTAGGACACTATGGCTACACCTTC
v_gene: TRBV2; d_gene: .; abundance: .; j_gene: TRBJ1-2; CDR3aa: CASSDTRRPPLGYTF; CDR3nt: TGTGCCAGCAGTGACACTAGGCGACCCCCCCTGGGCTACACCTTC
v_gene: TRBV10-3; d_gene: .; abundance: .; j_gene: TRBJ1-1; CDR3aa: CAISESPSSNTEAFF; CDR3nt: TGTGCCATCAGTGAGTCACCGAGTTCGAACACTGAAGCTTTCTTT
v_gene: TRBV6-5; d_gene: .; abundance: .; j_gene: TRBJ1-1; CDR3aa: CASSYRRDTEAFF; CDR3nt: TGTGCCAGCAGTTACCGTCGAGACACTGAAGCTTTCTTT
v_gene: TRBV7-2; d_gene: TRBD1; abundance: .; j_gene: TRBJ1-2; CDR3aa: CASSSGQGRDGYTF; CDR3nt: TGTGCCAGCAGCTCCGGACAGGGTCGGGACGGCTACACCTTC
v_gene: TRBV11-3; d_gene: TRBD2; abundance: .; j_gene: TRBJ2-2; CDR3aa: CASSSGGTATGELFF; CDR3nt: TGTGCCAGCAGCTCGGGGGGGACCGCGACCGGGGAGCTGTTTTTT
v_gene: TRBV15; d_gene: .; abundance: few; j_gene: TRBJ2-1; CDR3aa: CATSRGGWDTNEQFF; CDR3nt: TGTGCCACCAGCAGAGGAGGATGGGACACAAATGAGCAGTTCTTC
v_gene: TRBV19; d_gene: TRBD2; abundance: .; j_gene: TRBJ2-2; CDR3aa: CASSIRIAGTGELFF; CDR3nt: TGTGCCAGTAGTATAAGAATAGCGGGGACCGGGGAGCTGTTTTTT
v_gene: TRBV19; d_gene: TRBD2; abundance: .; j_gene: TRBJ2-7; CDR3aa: CASSIGAGGYEQYF; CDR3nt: TGTGCCAGTAGTATCGGAGCGGGAGGCTACGAGCAGTACTTC
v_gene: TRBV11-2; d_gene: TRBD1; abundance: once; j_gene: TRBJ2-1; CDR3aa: CASSFGQGNEQFF; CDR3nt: TGTGCCAGCAGCTTCGGACAGGGCAATGAGCAGTTCTTC
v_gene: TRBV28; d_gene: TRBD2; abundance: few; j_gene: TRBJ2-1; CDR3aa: CASRQTSGRTYNEQFF; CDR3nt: TGTGCCAGCAGGCAGACTAGCGGGAGAACCTACAATGAGCAGTTCTTC
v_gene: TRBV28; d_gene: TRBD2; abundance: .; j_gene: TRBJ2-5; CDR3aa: CASSPGGLAGVGETQYF; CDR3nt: TGTGCCAGCAGTCCCGGGGGACTAGCGGGAGTGGGTGAGACCCAGTACTTC
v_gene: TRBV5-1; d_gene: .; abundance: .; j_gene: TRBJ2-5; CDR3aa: CASSSYLGETQYF; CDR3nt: TGCGCCAGCAGCTCTTACCTAGGAGAGACCCAGTACTTC
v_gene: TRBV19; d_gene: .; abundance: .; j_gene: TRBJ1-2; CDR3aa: CASSIALGAGAVYGYTF; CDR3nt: TGTGCCAGTAGTATCGCCCTAGGGGCAGGGGCCGTCTATGGCTACACCTTC
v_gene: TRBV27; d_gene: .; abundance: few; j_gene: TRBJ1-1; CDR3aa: CASSRRPSRLDTEAFF; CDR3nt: TGTGCCAGCAGTCGGAGGCCCTCTCGTTTGGACACTGAAGCTTTCTTT
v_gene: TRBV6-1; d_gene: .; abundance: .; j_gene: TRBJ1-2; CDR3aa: CASSVFYDRRDYGYTF; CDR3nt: TGTGCCAGCAGTGTTTTCTACGACAGGCGCGACTATGGCTACACCTTC
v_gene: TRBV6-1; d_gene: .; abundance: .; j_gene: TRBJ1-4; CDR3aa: CASSEQGLRTNEKLFF; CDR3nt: TGTGCCAGCAGTGAACAGGGACTGAGGACTAATGAAAAACTGTTTTTT
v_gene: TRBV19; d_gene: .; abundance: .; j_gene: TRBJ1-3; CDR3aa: CASATGSSGNTIYF; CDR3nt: TGTGCCAGCGCAACAGGGAGCTCTGGAAACACCATATATTTT
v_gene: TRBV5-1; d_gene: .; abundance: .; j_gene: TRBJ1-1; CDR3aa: CASSPQLLRVSTEAFF; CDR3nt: TGCGCCAGCAGCCCCCAGTTACTGAGGGTTTCCACTGAAGCTTTCTTT
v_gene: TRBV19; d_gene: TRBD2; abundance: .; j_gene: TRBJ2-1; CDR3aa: CASSMRKSSGRNNEQFF; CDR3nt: TGTGCCAGTAGTATGCGTAAGAGTAGCGGGAGGAACAATGAGCAGTTCTTC
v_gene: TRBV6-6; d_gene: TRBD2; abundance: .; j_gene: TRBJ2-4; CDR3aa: CASSYRREGYGNIQYF; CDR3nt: TGTGCCAGCAGTTATCGGCGGGAGGGCTATGGAAACATTCAGTACTTC
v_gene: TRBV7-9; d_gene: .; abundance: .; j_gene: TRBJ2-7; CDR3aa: CASSFSSYEQYF; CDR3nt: TGTGCCAGCAGCTTCAGCTCCTACGAGCAGTACTTC
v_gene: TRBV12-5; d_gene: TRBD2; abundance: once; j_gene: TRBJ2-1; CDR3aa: CASGQGLAEQFF; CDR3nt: TGTGCTAGTGGTCAAGGACTAGCGGAACAGTTCTTC
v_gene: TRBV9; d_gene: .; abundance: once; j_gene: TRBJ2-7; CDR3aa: CASSVGGIGGSEQYF; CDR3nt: TGTGCCAGCAGCGTAGGAGGAATAGGAGGGAGCGAGCAGTACTTC
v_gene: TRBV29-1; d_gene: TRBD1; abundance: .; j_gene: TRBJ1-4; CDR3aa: CSVGGTDNEKLFF; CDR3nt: TGCAGCGTTGGGGGGACAGATAATGAAAAACTGTTTTTT
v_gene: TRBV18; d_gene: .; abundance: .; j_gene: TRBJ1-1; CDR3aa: CASSPRDLNTEAFF; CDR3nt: TGTGCCAGCTCACCGCGGGACCTGAACACTGAAGCTTTCTTT
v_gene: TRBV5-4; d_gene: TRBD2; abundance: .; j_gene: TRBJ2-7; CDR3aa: CASSLETSGSYEQYF; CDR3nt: TGTGCCAGCAGCTTGGAGACTAGCGGCTCCTACGAGCAGTACTTC
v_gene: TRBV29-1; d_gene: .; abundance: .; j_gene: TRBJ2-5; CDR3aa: CSVEEGAMRGRTQYF; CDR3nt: TGCAGCGTTGAAGAAGGGGCAATGCGGGGGCGAACCCAGTACTTC
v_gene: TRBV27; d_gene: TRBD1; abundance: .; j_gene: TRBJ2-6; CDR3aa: CASSPRRGLDGANVLTF; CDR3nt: TGTGCCAGCAGTCCCCGCAGGGGGCTGGATGGGGCCAACGTCCTGACTTTC
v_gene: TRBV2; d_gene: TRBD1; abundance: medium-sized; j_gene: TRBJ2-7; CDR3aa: CASSGQGTYEQYF; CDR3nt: TGTGCCAGCAGTGGACAGGGGACCTACGAGCAGTACTTC
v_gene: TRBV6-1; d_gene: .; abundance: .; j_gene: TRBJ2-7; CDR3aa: CASRGAGSVFYEQYF; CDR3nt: TGTGCCAGCAGGGGGGCAGGGTCGGTTTTCTACGAGCAGTACTTC
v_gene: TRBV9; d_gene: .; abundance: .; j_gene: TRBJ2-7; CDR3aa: CASSVEGTPSYEQYF; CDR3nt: TGTGCCAGCAGCGTAGAGGGGACACCCTCCTACGAGCAGTACTTC
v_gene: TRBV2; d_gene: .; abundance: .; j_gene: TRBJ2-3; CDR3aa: CASSREPYTDTQYF; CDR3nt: TGTGCCAGCAGTAGGGAGCCGTACACAGATACGCAGTATTTT
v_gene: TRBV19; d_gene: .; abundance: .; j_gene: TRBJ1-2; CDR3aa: CASSIPQGGYTF; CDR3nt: TGTGCCAGTAGTATCCCCCAGGGCGGCTACACCTTC
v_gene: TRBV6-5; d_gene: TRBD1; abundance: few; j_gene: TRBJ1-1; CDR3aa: CASSRPGTGGVGAFF; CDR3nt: TGTGCCAGCAGTCGACCCGGGACAGGGGGCGTGGGAGCTTTCTTT
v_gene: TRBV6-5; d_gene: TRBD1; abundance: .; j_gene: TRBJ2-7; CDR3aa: CASSYLTGAAEQYF; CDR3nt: TGTGCCAGCAGTTACCTTACAGGGGCCGCCGAGCAGTACTTC
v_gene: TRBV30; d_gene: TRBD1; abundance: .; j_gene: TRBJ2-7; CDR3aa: CAWSVRDRVSGEQYF; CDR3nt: TGTGCCTGGAGTGTACGGGACAGGGTTTCGGGCGAGCAGTACTTC
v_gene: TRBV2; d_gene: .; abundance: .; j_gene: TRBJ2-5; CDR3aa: CASRLLQETQYF; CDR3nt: TGTGCCAGCAGACTTTTACAAGAGACCCAGTACTTC
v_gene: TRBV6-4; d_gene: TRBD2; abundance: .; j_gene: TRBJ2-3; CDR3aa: CASSEERGRTDTQYF; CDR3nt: TGTGCCAGCAGTGAAGAGCGGGGACGCACAGATACGCAGTATTTT
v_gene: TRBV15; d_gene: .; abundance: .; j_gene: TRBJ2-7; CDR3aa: CATSRDRFGGIYEQYF; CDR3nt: TGTGCCACCAGCAGAGATCGATTCGGAGGGATCTACGAGCAGTACTTC
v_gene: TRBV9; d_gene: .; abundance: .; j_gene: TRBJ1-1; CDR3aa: CASSPLRGSTGFSTEAFF; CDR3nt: TGTGCCAGCAGCCCTCTACGGGGGTCAACCGGATTTTCCACTGAAGCTTTCTTT
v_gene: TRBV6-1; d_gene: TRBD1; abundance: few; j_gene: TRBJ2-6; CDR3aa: CASRTGYGANVLTF; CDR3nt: TGTGCCAGCAGGACAGGGTACGGGGCCAACGTCCTGACTTTC